These T cell receptor beta chains were read from a single sample in a study of response to subunit inactivated influenza vaccine. TCRdb passed the RT-PCR reads through MiXCR, listing each CDR3 protein once. This table holds hundreds of thousands of distinct CDR3 sequences, around 8% found once. The sample consisted of PBMCs from blood, taken around 2 years after vaccination. Receptors originate from a man aged 50 to 69 who received an inactivated influenza vaccine. Both conserved end residues are part of each CDR3. The order of the fields is D gene, J gene, clone size, V gene, CDR3 length, CDR3 protein, CDR3 DNA. D genes are given only for firm matches. Expanded clones are given a class, and other clones once, few, many or no size at all.

>NA|TRBJ2-1|few|TRBV20-1|17
CSARDPAMGNPYNEQFF
TGCAGTGCTAGAGATCCGGCGATGGGCAACCCTTACAATGAGCAGTTCTTC
>TRBD1|TRBJ1-1|few|TRBV7-8|16
CASSFLLGQGVAEAFF
TGTGCCAGCAGCTTCTTGTTGGGACAGGGGGTCGCTGAAGCTTTCTTT
>TRBD1|TRBJ2-2|NA|TRBV20-1|17
CSARDPGTGGNTGELFF
TGCAGTGCTAGAGATCCCGGGACAGGGGGCAACACCGGGGAGCTGTTTTTT
>NA|TRBJ2-7|NA|TRBV6-1|11
CASSEIGPGYF
TGTGCCAGCAGTGAAATAGGTCCGGGGTACTTC
>NA|TRBJ2-5|NA|TRBV7-2|15
CASSLVAGPQETQYF
TGTGCCAGCAGCTTAGTTGCAGGGCCACAAGAGACCCAGTACTTC
>NA|TRBJ2-2|many|TRBV20-1|14
CSARGPSLSGELFF
TGCAGTGCTAGAGGTCCTAGTTTGTCCGGGGAGCTGTTTTTT
>TRBD2|TRBJ2-6|NA|TRBV5-1|17
CASSTTSGPSGANVLTF
TGCGCCAGCAGTACGACTAGCGGCCCGTCTGGGGCCAACGTCCTGACTTTC
>TRBD1|TRBJ1-3|NA|TRBV6-2/TRBV6-3|16
CASNAGTGVDWNTIYF
TGTGCCAGCAACGCCGGGACAGGGGTTGATTGGAACACCATATATTTT
>NA|TRBJ1-3|few|TRBV29-1|14
CSHGFTVFGNTIYF
TGCAGCCATGGGTTTACGGTATTTGGAAACACCATATATTTT
>NA|TRBJ1-1|NA|TRBV3-1|14
CASSQEDKNTEAFF
TGTGCCAGCAGCCAAGAAGACAAGAACACTGAAGCTTTCTTT
>NA|TRBJ1-2|many|TRBV7-9|16
CASSFGPGLQTYGYTF
TGTGCCAGCAGCTTTGGGCCGGGCCTCCAAACCTATGGCTACACCTTC
>NA|TRBJ2-3|many|TRBV20-1|12
CSASFVADTQYF
TGCAGTGCTAGTTTTGTTGCGGATACGCAGTATTTT
>NA|TRBJ2-1|few|TRBV9|16
CASSEPPPGFYNEQFF
TGTGCCAGCAGCGAGCCCCCGCCGGGGTTTTACAATGAGCAGTTCTTC
>TRBD1|TRBJ2-3|NA|TRBV4-2|17
CASSRDPRDRGSGTQYF
TGTGCCAGCAGCCGAGACCCCCGGGACAGGGGTTCGGGGACGCAGTATTTT
>TRBD1|TRBJ1-1|few|TRBV11-2|13
CASSTDRGGEAFF
TGTGCCAGCAGCACAGACAGGGGAGGTGAAGCTTTCTTT
>NA|TRBJ1-5|NA|TRBV19|15
CASSTGDRSNQPQHF
TGTGCCAGTAGTACAGGGGACCGGAGCAATCAGCCCCAGCATTTT
>TRBD1|TRBJ2-1|few|TRBV29-1|13
CSVKADRGNEQFF
TGCAGCGTTAAGGCGGACAGGGGCAATGAGCAGTTCTTC
>NA|TRBJ2-1|few|TRBV14|13
CASSQGAGAQQFF
TGTGCCAGCAGCCAAGGTGCAGGGGCTCAGCAGTTCTTC
>NA|TRBJ2-4|few|TRBV4-1|16
CASSQGVSGGENIQYF
TGCGCCAGCAGCCAAGGGGTTAGTGGGGGTGAAAACATTCAGTACTTC
>NA|TRBJ2-1|few|TRBV20-1|12
CSAREGQPAQFF
TGCAGTGCTAGAGAAGGCCAACCGGCGCAGTTCTTC
>NA|TRBJ1-2|NA|TRBV29-1|13
CSVEGAVSYGYTF
TGCAGCGTTGAAGGAGCAGTATCCTATGGCTACACCTTC
>NA|TRBJ2-4|many|TRBV12-3/TRBV12-4|13
CASSLTAKNIQYF
TGTGCCAGCAGTTTAACGGCCAAAAACATTCAGTACTTC
>TRBD2|TRBJ2-1|few|TRBV7-2|17
CASSLTGLAGGYNEQFF
TGTGCCAGCAGCTTAACGGGACTAGCGGGAGGTTACAATGAGCAGTTCTTC
>NA|TRBJ2-1|few|TRBV29-1|17
CSVATRLGQGPNNEQFF
TGCAGCGTTGCAACGCGTTTAGGGCAGGGGCCTAACAATGAGCAGTTCTTC
>TRBD1|TRBJ2-3|NA|TRBV29-1|13
CSVEETGGDTQYF
TGCAGCGTTGAAGAAACAGGGGGAGATACGCAGTATTTT
>NA|TRBJ2-5|few|TRBV20-1|13
CSAPDSLQETQYF
TGCAGTGCTCCGGACAGTCTCCAAGAGACCCAGTACTTC
>NA|TRBJ2-2|few|TRBV2|14
CASSPGSQGGELFF
TGTGCCAGCAGTCCCGGGAGTCAGGGCGGGGAGCTGTTTTTT
>NA|TRBJ1-6|many|TRBV7-2|13
CASSLGAGIPLHF
TGTGCCAGCAGCTTAGGGGCGGGGATACCCCTCCACTTT
>NA|TRBJ2-7|many|TRBV6-5|12
CASMSGPYEQYF
TGTGCCAGCATGTCAGGGCCCTACGAGCAGTACTTC
>NA|TRBJ1-2|NA|TRBV9|13
CASSGATAYGYTF
TGTGCCAGCAGCGGCGCGACCGCATATGGCTACACCTTC
>NA|TRBJ2-7|NA|TRBV20-1|11
CSAGDNYEQYF
TGCAGTGCGGGCGACAACTACGAGCAGTACTTC
>NA|TRBJ2-7|few|TRBV10-3|14
CAISESRGLNEQYF
TGTGCCATCAGTGAGTCGAGGGGCCTAAACGAGCAGTACTTC
>NA|TRBJ2-5|NA|TRBV6-2/TRBV6-3|13
CASSYKGQETQYF
TGTGCCAGCAGTTACAAGGGGCAGGAGACCCAGTACTTC
>TRBD2|TRBJ2-5|few|TRBV6-1|15
CASWTSGSLGETQYF
TGTGCCAGCTGGACTAGCGGGAGTCTGGGAGAGACCCAGTACTTC
>TRBD2|TRBJ2-5|few|TRBV4-2|15
CASSEAGGRQETQYF
TGTGCCAGCAGCGAAGCGGGGGGCCGCCAAGAGACCCAGTACTTC
>NA|TRBJ1-2|NA|TRBV7-9|13
CASSLGTADGYTF
TGTGCCAGCAGCTTGGGGACGGCGGATGGCTACACCTTC
>TRBD2|TRBJ2-1|NA|TRBV10-2|16
CASSEINPGLGNEQFF
TGCGCCAGCAGTGAGATAAATCCGGGACTAGGGAATGAGCAGTTCTTC
>TRBD2|TRBJ2-1|many|TRBV6-1|15
CASSKKREGYNEQFF
TGTGCCAGCAGCAAAAAGCGGGAAGGCTACAATGAGCAGTTCTTC
>TRBD1|TRBJ2-1|many|TRBV12-3/TRBV12-4|15
CASRYTGTGNNEQFF
TGTGCCAGCAGGTATACGGGGACAGGGAACAATGAGCAGTTCTTC
>TRBD1|TRBJ1-4|few|TRBV12-3/TRBV12-4|14
CASADRESNEKLFF
TGTGCCAGCGCCGACAGGGAATCGAATGAAAAACTGTTTTTT
>NA|TRBJ2-7|few|TRBV6-5|15
CASSTTFTTSYEQYF
TGTGCCAGCAGTACTACTTTTACCACCTCCTACGAGCAGTACTTC
>TRBD2|TRBJ2-3|few|TRBV5-1|16
CASSFLTSGGTDTQYF
TGCGCCAGCAGCTTTTTGACTAGCGGGGGTACAGATACGCAGTATTTT
>NA|TRBJ2-7|NA|TRBV20-1|14
CSATEGRSDYEQYF
TGCAGTGCTACGGAGGGGCGGTCTGACTACGAGCAGTACTTC
>TRBD2|TRBJ2-3|NA|TRBV15|15
CATSRFPTSGDTQYF
TGTGCCACCAGCAGATTTCCGACTAGCGGGGATACGCAGTATTTT
>NA|TRBJ1-2|NA|TRBV20-1|11
CSAIRSPGYTF
TGCAGTGCTATTAGATCCCCTGGCTACACCTTC
>NA|TRBJ2-5|many|TRBV12-3/TRBV12-4|15
CASSPTPGGQETQYF
TGTGCCAGCAGCCCCACCCCCGGGGGCCAAGAGACCCAGTACTTC
>NA|TRBJ1-2|many|TRBV5-1|13
CASSFAGEDGYTF
TGCGCCAGCAGCTTCGCAGGGGAGGATGGCTACACCTTC
>NA|TRBJ1-3|many|TRBV11-2|16
CASSLDTSPLGNTIYF
TGTGCCAGCAGCTTAGATACCAGCCCCCTTGGAAACACCATATATTTT
>NA|TRBJ2-1|few|TRBV5-1|12
CASSLVRGEQFF
TGCGCCAGCAGCTTGGTACGGGGCGAGCAGTTCTTC
>NA|TRBJ1-4|NA|TRBV20-1|13
CSAKWDGAEKLFF
TGCAGTGCAAAATGGGACGGGGCTGAAAAACTGTTTTTT
>NA|TRBJ2-7|NA|TRBV20-1|14
CSARLAGPAYEQYF
TGCAGTGCTAGATTAGCAGGGCCGGCCTACGAGCAGTACTTC
>TRBD1|TRBJ1-1|NA|TRBV6-1|14
CASYRGRVDTEAFF
TGTGCCAGCTACAGGGGCCGGGTGGACACTGAAGCTTTCTTT
>NA|TRBJ2-1|many|TRBV12-3/TRBV12-4|12
CASSLDIKEQFF
TGTGCCAGCAGTTTAGATATCAAAGAGCAGTTCTTC
>TRBD2|TRBJ2-7|NA|TRBV7-2|15
CASSSGGLAGREQYF
TGTGCCAGCAGCTCAGGGGGACTAGCGGGGAGGGAGCAGTACTTC